This T cell receptor beta chain was identified during a study of T cell repertoires in cytomegalovirus infection. In the study overall: TCR beta signatures that were public indicated CMV infection and matching HLA type.

V was clipped by 8 bases and J by 6 bases; unmatched bases: 5. The CDR3 consists of 14 residues. Germline V gene lookup returns CDR1 SGHAT and CDR2 FQNNGV. TCRdb re-called the reads through MiXCR, storing one row per CDR3 protein. The sample lists some 440,000 distinct CDR3 sequences, roughly 31% seen once, with about an eighth in the top ten. In the case of this clonotype: Its antigen is not identified.

Notes on the study in general: In two of eight donors, the top clonotype was HLA-C-restricted CMV-specific.

The material sequenced was PBMCs. The chain employs TRBV11-2 and TRBJ2-1, with TRBD2 matching over 12 bases. The sequence derives from a human donor in good health (CMV status not recorded). Some clones in this sample may be carry-over from other donors' samples. The CDR3 nucleotides read TGTGCCAGCGGGAGGACTAGCGGGGCCAATGAGCAGTTCTTC. Protein product: CASGRTSGANEQFF. The full variable domain, in which reference TRBV11-2 and TRBJ2-1 provide the parts outside the CDR3, is EAGVAQSPRYKIIEKRQSVAFWCNPISGHATLYWYQQILGQGPKLLIQFQNNGVVDDSQLPKDRFSAERLKGVDSTLKIQPAKLEDSAVYLCASGRTSGANEQFFGPGTRLTVL.